This TCR beta chain was recorded in a study of CD8 T cells in ankylosing spondylitis (dated by TCRdb to the late 2010s). Background for the entire study: The study set out to find disease-linked TCR variants by profiling T cell receptor beta repertoires in ankylosing spondylitis patients and healthy donors. The full study cohort comprised around 25 ankylosing spondylitis patients and 110 or so healthy donors. Samples of peripheral blood were taken, and for ankylosing spondylitis patients, synovial fluid was collected as well. Broad study findings and their caveats: Some motif variants had previously been reported in the synovial fluid and blood of reactive arthritis patients, which suggests shared mechanisms of disease initiation. The disease-linked clones were reported to be significantly enriched in matched synovial fluid samples from ankylosing spondylitis patients. In peripheral blood, the disease-linked clones were found at relatively low frequencies and had a CD8+ phenotype. A TCR beta motif of several highly homologous amino acid variants appeared characteristic of blood from ankylosing spondylitis patients.

This clonotype came up many times. Its antigen remains undetermined. Qualities for individual bases were not recorded, and no much larger clone is one base off. CDR1 and CDR2, looked up from the germline V gene (reference sequence), are DFQATT and SNEGSKA. Clipping removes 5 bases from V and 3 bases from J, with 4 as the unmatched junction base count. Reading from cysteine to phenylalanine, the CDR3 counts 13 amino acids. Only CDR3 DNA is held: 39 bases, read in frame from base 1. Data came from an Illumina HiSeq 2500. Quantitative 5'-RACE with molecular barcodes was used to prepare TCR beta libraries. The paper's processing steps were these. A new computational method, built on a probabilistic model of VDJ rearrangement, was used to identify disease-linked TCR variants. Using fastp at Q25 and MiXCR, TCRdb reprocessed the public reads and kept productive beta chains. All rows with the same CDR3 protein become a single entry with the most common DNA and genes. The V and J calls follow TCRdb's processing rather than the paper's. The sample table contains 700,000 to 1,000,000 distinct CDR3 sequences; only one count was recorded for about an eighth of them. The ten largest clones represent 0.45% to 0.6% of the sample.

The sample was blood, either unsorted or a sorted T cell fraction (not recorded which). This sequence originates from a male donor with ankylosing spondylitis. This receptor chain uses TRBV20-1 and TRBJ2-1; 7 bases in the junction line up with TRBD2. The bases are TGCAGTGCTTCAGCGGGAAACTACAATGAGCAGTTCTTC. Its protein product is CSASAGNYNEQFF.